The 11 T cell receptor beta chains below all came from one sample that was sequenced in a study of blood T cell repertoires in COVID-19. Clones were read by immunoSEQ multiplex PCR, and TCRdb kept only the in-frame ones, dropping some. The sample includes about 70,000 clones, 70% to 90% of them seen just once. Sequencing was done on a sample of peripheral blood. The receptor set was obtained from a human donor in a cohort sampled during active COVID-19.

The chain employs TRBV3-1 (or the pseudogene TRBV3-2) and TRBJ1-1, with D perhaps matching TRBD1 (6 bases). The CDR3 consists of 14 residues. Germline assignment: CDR1 LGHDT and CDR2 YNNKEL (reference sequence). V dropped 0 bases and J dropped 6 bases, with 11 bases sitting between them. The CDR3 loop reads CASSQDGGGPEAFF. The CDR3 region has the DNA TGTGCCAGCAGCCAAGATGGGGGGGGCCCTGAAGCTTTCTTT.

CDR3 in DNA: TGTGCCAGCAGCGCGCCAGGGGGGGAGACCCAGTACTTC. It codes for CASSAPGGETQYF. This chain links TRBV9 with TRBJ2-5; the D gene is possibly TRBD1 (7 bases). CDR3 length equals 13 residues. Germline V gene data show CDR1 as SGDLS and CDR2 as YYNGEE. The V end was cut by 3 bases, the J end by 5 bases, with 11 bases between.

The rearrangement uses TRBV3-1 (or the pseudogene TRBV3-2) and TRBJ2-2; 7 bases match TRBD1. The CDR3 has 14 amino acids. Germline values: CDR1 LGHDT, CDR2 YNNKEL (reference sequence). V was pared by 1 base and J by 7 bases, with 3 bases of the junction left unmatched. CDR3 region: CASSQAPGGGELFF. The CDR3 bases are TGTGCCAGCAGCCAAGCTCCAGGGGGCGGGGAGCTGTTTTTT.

The chain joins TRBV19 to TRBJ2-7; D may be TRBD1 (6 bases). Trimming removed 4 bases at V and 4 bases at J, with 14 bases between. The CDR3 is made up of 14 amino acids. The germline gives CDR1 LNHDA, CDR2 SQIVND (reference sequence). CDR3 DNA sequence: TGTGCCAGTAGTACTGTCAGGGGAGAGTACGAGCAGTACTTC. Its translation: CASSTVRGEYEQYF.

The chain carries TRBV24-1 and TRBJ1-4; 9 bases map to TRBD1. Germline loops: CDR1 KGHDR, CDR2 SFDVKD. Trimming took 3 bases from V and 7 from J; bases not matched to a gene: 5. The CDR3 has 15 amino acids. CDR3 bases: TGTGCCACCAGTGATCCGAGACAGGGGGGTGAAAAACTGTTTTTT. It yields the protein CATSDPRQGGEKLFF.

The chain links TRBV2 to TRBJ1-1, with D unresolved. Germline CDR1 is SNHLY and CDR2 is FYNNEI. The CDR3 has 13 amino acids. The V end lost 11 bases, the J end lost 0 bases, and 13 bases lay between the germline ends. CDR3 DNA: TGTGCCGGAGCCCGCGGAATGAACACTGAAGCTTTCTTT. This encodes CAGARGMNTEAFF.

This rearrangement joins TRBV5-5 to TRBJ2-5; 8 bases are shared with TRBD2. Trimming removed 4 bases from V and 2 bases from J; junction bases left unmatched: 1. The CDR3 runs 13 residues. Germline CDR1 reads SGHKS; CDR2 reads YYEKEE (reference sequence). DNA of the CDR3: TGTGCCAGCAGCCCGGGGGGGCAAGAGACCCAGTACTTC. It codes for CASSPGGQETQYF.

V usage is TRBV18 and J usage is TRBJ2-7, with 7 nucleotides matching TRBD1. CDR1 KGHSH and CDR2 LQKENI come from the germline V gene. The V and J ends lost 2 bases and 1 base, in that order; junction bases with no gene match: 5. This CDR3 spans 15 amino acids. CDR3 loop: CASSPETGPSYEQYF. The CDR3, as DNA: TGTGCCAGCTCACCAGAGACAGGGCCATCCTACGAGCAGTACTTC.

There are a few counts of this clone. The chain employs TRBV13 and TRBJ1-3; no definite D call. The germline V and J ends were trimmed by 1 base and 0 bases, with 4 bases remaining between them. Germline values: CDR1 PRHDT, CDR2 FYEKMQ (reference sequence). This CDR3 has 14 residues. The CDR3 bases are TGTGCCAGCAGCTTAGAGAGCTCTGGAAACACCATATATTTT. It is translated as CASSLESSGNTIYF.

A single count supports this clone. The chain uses TRBV2 and TRBJ2-2, with 7 bases lining up with TRBD1. The V gene end was trimmed by 8 bases and the J gene end by 2 bases; junction bases not matched to a gene: 11. Germline assignment: CDR1 SNHLY and CDR2 FYNNEI. This CDR3 is 16 amino acids long. The CDR3 is CASQGAGTANTGELFF. The CDR3 coding sequence is TGTGCCAGCCAAGGGGCCGGGACAGCCAACACCGGGGAGCTGTTTTTT.

V is TRBV6-6 and J is TRBJ2-5; no reliable D call. Trimming removed 6 bases at V and 2 bases at J, with 4 bases between. This CDR3 is built from 11 residues. Germline lookup yields CDR1 MNHNY and CDR2 SVGAGI (reference sequence). The CDR3 loop reads CASSQQETQYF. In DNA, the CDR3 is TGTGCCAGCAGCCAACAAGAGACCCAGTACTTC.